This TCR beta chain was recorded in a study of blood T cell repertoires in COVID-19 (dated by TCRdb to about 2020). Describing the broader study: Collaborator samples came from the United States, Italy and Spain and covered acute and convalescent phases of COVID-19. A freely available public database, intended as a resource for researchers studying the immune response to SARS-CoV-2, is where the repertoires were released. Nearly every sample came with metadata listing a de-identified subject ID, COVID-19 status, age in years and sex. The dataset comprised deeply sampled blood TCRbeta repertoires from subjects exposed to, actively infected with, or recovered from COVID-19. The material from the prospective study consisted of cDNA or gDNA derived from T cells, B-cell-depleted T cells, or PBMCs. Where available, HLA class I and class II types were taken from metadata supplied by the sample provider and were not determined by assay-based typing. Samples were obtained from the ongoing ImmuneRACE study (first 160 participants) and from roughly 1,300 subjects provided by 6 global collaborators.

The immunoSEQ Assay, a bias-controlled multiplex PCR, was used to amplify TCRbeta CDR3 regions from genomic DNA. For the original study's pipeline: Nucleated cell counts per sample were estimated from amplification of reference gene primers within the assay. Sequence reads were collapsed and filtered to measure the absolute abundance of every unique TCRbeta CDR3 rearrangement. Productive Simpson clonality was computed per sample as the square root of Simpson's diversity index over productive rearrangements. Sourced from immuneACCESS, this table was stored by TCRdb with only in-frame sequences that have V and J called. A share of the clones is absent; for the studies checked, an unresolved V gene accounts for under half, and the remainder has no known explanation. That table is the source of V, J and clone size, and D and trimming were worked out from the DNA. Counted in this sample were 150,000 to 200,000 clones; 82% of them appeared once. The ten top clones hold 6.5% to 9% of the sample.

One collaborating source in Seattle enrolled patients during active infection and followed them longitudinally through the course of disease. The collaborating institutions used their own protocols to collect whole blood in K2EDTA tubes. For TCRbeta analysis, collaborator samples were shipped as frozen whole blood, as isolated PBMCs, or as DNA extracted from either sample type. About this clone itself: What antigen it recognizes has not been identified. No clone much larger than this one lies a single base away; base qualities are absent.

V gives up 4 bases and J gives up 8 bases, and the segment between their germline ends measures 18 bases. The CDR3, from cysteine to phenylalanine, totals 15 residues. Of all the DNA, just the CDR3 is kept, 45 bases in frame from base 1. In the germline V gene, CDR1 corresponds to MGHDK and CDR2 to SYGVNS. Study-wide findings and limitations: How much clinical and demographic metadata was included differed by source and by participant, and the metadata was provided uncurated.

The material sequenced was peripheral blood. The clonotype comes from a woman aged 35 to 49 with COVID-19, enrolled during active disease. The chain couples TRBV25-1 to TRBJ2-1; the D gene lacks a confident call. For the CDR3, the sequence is CASSGLVPDSYEQFF. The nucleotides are TGTGCCAGCAGTGGCCTAGTGCCAGATTCCTATGAGCAGTTCTTC.